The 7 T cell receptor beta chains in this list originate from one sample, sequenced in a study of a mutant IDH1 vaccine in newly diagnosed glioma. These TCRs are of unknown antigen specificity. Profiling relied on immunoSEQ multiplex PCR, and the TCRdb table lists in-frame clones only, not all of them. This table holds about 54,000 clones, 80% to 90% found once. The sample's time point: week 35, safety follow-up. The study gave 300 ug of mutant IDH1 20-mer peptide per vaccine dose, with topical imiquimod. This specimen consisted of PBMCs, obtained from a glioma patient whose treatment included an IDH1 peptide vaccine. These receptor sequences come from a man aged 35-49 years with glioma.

The CDR3 spells CASSLVINNEQFF. The CDR3 DNA follows: TGTGCCAGCAGCTTAGTGATCAATAATGAGCAGTTCTTC. J is TRBJ2-1 and V is TRBV5-6; no firm D call. Trimming removed 2 bases at V and 7 bases at J, with 10 bases between. Germline loops: CDR1 SGHDT, CDR2 YYEEEE. This CDR3 comprises 13 residues.

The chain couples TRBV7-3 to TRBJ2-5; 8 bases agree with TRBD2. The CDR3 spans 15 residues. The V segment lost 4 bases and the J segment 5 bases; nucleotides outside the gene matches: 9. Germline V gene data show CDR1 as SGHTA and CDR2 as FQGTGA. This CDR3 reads CASSYQAGVGETQYF. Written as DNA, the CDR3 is TGTGCCAGCAGCTACCAAGCGGGAGTCGGGGAGACCCAGTACTTC.

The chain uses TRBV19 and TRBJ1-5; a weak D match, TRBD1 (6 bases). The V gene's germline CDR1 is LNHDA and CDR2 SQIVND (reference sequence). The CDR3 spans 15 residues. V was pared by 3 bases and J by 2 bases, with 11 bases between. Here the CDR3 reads CASSILGGRNQPQHF. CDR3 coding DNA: TGTGCCAGTAGTATTCTGGGGGGGCGCAATCAGCCCCAGCATTTT. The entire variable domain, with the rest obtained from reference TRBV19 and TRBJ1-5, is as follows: DGGITQSPKYLFRKEGQNVTLSCEQNLNHDAMYWYRQDPGQGLRLIYYSQIVNDFQKGDIAEGYSVSREKKESFPLTVTSAQKNPTAFYLCASSILGGRNQPQHFGDGTRLSIL.

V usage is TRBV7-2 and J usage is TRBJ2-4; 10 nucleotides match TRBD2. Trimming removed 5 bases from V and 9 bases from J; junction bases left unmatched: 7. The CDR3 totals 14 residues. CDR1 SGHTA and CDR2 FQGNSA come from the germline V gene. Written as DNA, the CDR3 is TGTGCCAGCAGCGCCCTAGCGGGAGCTGGCATTCAGTACTTC. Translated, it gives CASSALAGAGIQYF. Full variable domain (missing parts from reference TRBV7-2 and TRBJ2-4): GAGVSQSPSNKVTEKGKDVELRCDPISGHTALYWYRQSLGQGLEFLIYFQGNSAPDKSGLPSDRFSAERTGGSVSTLTIQRTQQEDSAVYLCASSALAGAGIQYFGAGTRLSVL.

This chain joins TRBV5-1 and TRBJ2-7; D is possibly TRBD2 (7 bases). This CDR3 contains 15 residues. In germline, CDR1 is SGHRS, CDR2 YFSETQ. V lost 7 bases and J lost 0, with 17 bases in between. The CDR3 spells CASAPGGGGSYEQYF. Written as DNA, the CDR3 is TGCGCCAGCGCCCCGGGCGGGGGCGGCTCCTACGAGCAGTACTTC.

CDR3 region: CASSGEGGNEQFF. The CDR3 region has the DNA TGTGCCAGCAGTGGTGAAGGGGGCAATGAGCAGTTCTTC. V usage is TRBV6-4 and J usage is TRBJ2-1, with D tentatively TRBD1 (6 bases). In germline, CDR1 is MRHNA, CDR2 SNTAGT. This CDR3 has 13 residues. V shed 4 bases and J shed 6 bases, with 10 bases lying between them.

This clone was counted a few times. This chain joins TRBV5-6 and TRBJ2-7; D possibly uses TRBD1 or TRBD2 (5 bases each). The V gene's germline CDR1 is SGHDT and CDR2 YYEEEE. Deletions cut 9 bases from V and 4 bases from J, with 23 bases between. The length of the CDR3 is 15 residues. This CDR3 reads CATQRAPGTGYEQYF. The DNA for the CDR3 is TGTGCCACCCAGCGAGCGCCAGGGACGGGGTACGAGCAGTACTTC.